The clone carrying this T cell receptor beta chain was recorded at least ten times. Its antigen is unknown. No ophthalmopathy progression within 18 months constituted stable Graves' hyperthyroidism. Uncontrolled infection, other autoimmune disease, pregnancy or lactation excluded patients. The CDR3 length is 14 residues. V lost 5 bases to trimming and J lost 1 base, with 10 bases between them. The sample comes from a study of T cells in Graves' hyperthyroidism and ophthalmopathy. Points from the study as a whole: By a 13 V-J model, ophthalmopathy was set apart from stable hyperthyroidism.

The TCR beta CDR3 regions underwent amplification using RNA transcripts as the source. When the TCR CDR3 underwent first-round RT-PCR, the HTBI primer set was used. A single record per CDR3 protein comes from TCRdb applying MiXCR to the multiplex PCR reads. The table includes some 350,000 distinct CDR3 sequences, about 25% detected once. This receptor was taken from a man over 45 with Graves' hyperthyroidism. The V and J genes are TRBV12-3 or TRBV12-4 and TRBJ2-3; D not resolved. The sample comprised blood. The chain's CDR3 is CASSPNAGTDTQYF. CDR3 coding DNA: TGTGCCAGCAGTCCTAACGCAGGCACAGATACGCAGTATTTT.